The clone carrying this T cell receptor (beta chain) was recorded many times. Antigen unknown. Some clones are missing from TCRdb's copy, which holds only in-frame ones; the method was immunoSEQ multiplex PCR. The sample lists more than 300,000 clones, around 89% occurring once. This entry belongs to a study of Ad26.COV2.S vaccination and SARS-CoV-2 variants. Study-wide context: Donor was in the COV1001 Ad26.COV2.S trial arm. General observations from the study: The TCR breadth and depth analyses may have understated or missed part of the total T cell responses. Comparable non-spike TCR breadth was observed in vaccine and placebo recipients.

Treatment in this sample: some 20 received Ad26.COV2.S at low or high dose, single or two shots; 5 received placebo; per-sample allocation not given. Specimens were obtained on day 63 following the first vaccine or placebo injection. Germline CDR1 SGDLS, CDR2 YYNGEE. V lost 3 bases and J lost 0, with 10 bases in between. CDR3 length: 14 residues. The clonotype was recovered from a person between 18 and 59 years old who received the Ad26.COV2.S COVID-19 vaccine or a placebo. This sample comprised peripheral blood, obtained in a trial of Ad26.COV2.S vaccine versus placebo. This chain uses TRBV9 with TRBJ2-7; D perhaps matches TRBD1 (6 bases). The CDR3 bases are TGTGCCAGCAGCGCTAACAGGGCCTCCTACGAGCAGTACTTC. It yields the protein CASSANRASYEQYF.